This T cell receptor beta chain was documented in a study of shared clonotypes between healthy human individuals. Assay used: immunoSEQ multiplex PCR; TCRdb lists only in-frame clones, some missing. The table shows about 2.3 million clones, with 80% to 95% occurring only once. The CDR3 runs 15 residues. The germline V gene has CDR1 MNHNS and CDR2 SASEGT. V was trimmed by 5 bases and J by 3 bases, leaving 17 bases between them. Specimen: naive CD4+ T cells from PBMCs. Subset indicated: CD45RA+ positively selected. The chain couples TRBV6-1 to TRBJ2-7; tentatively, D is TRBD2 (6 bases). The receptor was isolated from a man aged 18 to 29 in good health. Some clones in this sample may be carry-over from other donors' samples. This chain's CDR3 is CASSSLATAIYEQYF. As DNA, the CDR3 is TGTGCCAGCAGTTCTCTAGCGACAGCCATCTACGAGCAGTACTTC.